This TCR beta chain was sequenced for a study of T-cell memory formation after mild COVID-19. Study details: Across donors, TCR clusters were largely donor specific.

On this clonotype itself: Its antigen is still unknown.

General study results and limits: The study detected some responding clones in pre-infection memory, suggesting cross-reactive memory joined. CD4+ contracting clones were found mainly in CM and EM, and CD8+ ones in EMRA.

5'RACE primed at constant segments yielded TCR alpha and TCR beta cDNA libraries bearing sample barcodes and UMIs. TCRdb itself ran the 5' RACE reads through MiXCR, one entry per CDR3 protein. Of 530,000 or so distinct CDR3 sequences in the sample, about 18% are singletons; the top ten hold around 7.8%. CDR1 is LGHNT and CDR2 is FRNRAP in the germline V gene. CDR3 length: 18 residues. The V end lost 5 bases, the J end lost 2 bases, and 22 bases lay between the germline ends. The sample consisted of PBMCs or a T cell subset sorted from them (not recorded which). The chain couples TRBV12-5 to TRBJ1-5; perhaps TRBD1 as D (6 bases). The sequence derives from an adult woman who had mild COVID-19 (a few samples of this study predate the infection). Cell type and time point are not known. For the CDR3, the DNA is TGTGCTAGTGGTCCTACCCAGGATACAGGGAAACGCAATCAGCCCCAGCATTTT. Residues: CASGPTQDTGKRNQPQHF.